Listed here are 3 T cell receptor beta chains from one sample, sequenced in a study of T cells in Graves' hyperthyroidism and ophthalmopathy. Amplified TCR beta CDR3 regions derived from RNA transcripts. With the HTBI primer set, the TCR CDR3 went through a first round of RT-PCR. TCRdb re-derived calls from the multiplex PCR reads in MiXCR, one entry per CDR3 protein. Of 300,000 to 400,000 distinct CDR3 sequences listed, roughly 21% are singletons. Source material: blood. All receptors come from a woman between 50 and 59 years old with Graves' hyperthyroidism.

The chain joins TRBV12-3 or TRBV12-4 to TRBJ2-3; possibly TRBD2 for D (5 bases). The CDR3 length is 13 residues. Trimming took off 11 bases at V and 2 bases at J, with 14 bases between the two ends. The CDR3 DNA follows: TGTGCCGCATCGGAGAGGGCCACAGATACGCAGTATTTT. This codes for CAASERATDTQYF.

The table lists this clonotype with many counts. The chain joins TRBV24-1 to TRBJ2-1; D unresolved. Per germline, CDR1 KGHDR and CDR2 SFDVKD. The length of the CDR3 is 14 residues. The V gene lost 1 base and the J gene lost 6 bases, with 9 bases spanning the gap. The CDR3 sequence: CATSDLFPINEQFF. The CDR3 DNA follows: TGTGCCACCAGTGATTTATTTCCCATCAATGAGCAGTTCTTC.

This clonotype was counted at least ten times. V and J are TRBV7-3 and TRBJ2-1; 7 nucleotides match TRBD2. Germline-derived CDR1 and CDR2 are SGHTA and FQGTGA. CDR3 length: 15 residues. The junction had 3 bases not matched to a gene; V was cut back by 2 bases and J by 2 bases. The CDR3 loop is CASSLSSGAYNEQFF. In DNA form, the CDR3 reads TGTGCCAGCAGCTTATCCAGCGGGGCCTACAATGAGCAGTTCTTC.